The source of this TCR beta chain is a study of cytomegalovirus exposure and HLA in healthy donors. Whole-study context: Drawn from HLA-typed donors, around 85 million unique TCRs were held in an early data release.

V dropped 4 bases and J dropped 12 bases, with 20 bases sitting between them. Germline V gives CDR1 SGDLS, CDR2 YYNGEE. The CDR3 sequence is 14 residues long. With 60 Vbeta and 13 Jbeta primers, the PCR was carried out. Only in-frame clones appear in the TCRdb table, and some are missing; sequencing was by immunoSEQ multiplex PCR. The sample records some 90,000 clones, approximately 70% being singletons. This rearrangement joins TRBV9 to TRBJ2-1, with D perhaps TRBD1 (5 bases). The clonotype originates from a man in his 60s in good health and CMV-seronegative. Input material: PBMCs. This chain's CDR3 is CASSQTGSPGGQFF. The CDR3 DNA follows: TGTGCCAGCAGCCAAACAGGTTCCCCCGGCGGGCAGTTCTTC.